Below are 28 T cell receptor beta chains sequenced from a single sample in a study of OX40 agonist ivuxolimab in advanced cancers. The protocol was immunoSEQ multiplex PCR, while the TCRdb copy is restricted to in-frame clones and leaves out a portion. Of about 43,000 clones in the sample, approximately 86% were seen once. Material: CD4+ or CD8+ T cells sorted from blood, obtained in a trial of the OX40 agonist ivuxolimab. Receptor source: an adult with an advanced solid tumor such as melanoma, head and neck, liver or kidney cancer.

The chain uses TRBV10-1 and TRBJ2-1; 11 nucleotides align to TRBD1. Germline loops: CDR1 WNHNN, CDR2 SYGVQD (reference sequence). V lost 3 bases to trimming and J lost 6 bases; unmatched junction nucleotides: 4. The CDR3 consists of 15 residues. CDR3 DNA sequence: TGCGCCAGCAGTGACCCCGGGACAGGGGGCAATGAGCAGTTCTTC. This translates into CASSDPGTGGNEQFF.

This chain connects TRBV7-8 to TRBJ2-5; 8 nucleotides agree with TRBD1. V shed 4 bases, J shed 2 bases, and the junction held 6 bases outside the gene matches. CDR3 length: 15 residues. Germline values: CDR1 SGHVS, CDR2 FQNEAQ. Here the CDR3 reads CASSSWTGYQETQYF. In DNA, the CDR3 is TGTGCCAGCAGCTCCTGGACAGGGTATCAAGAGACCCAGTACTTC. Supplemented by reference TRBV7-8 and TRBJ2-5, the full variable domain reads GAGVSQSPRYKVAKRGQDVALRCDPISGHVSLFWYQQALGQGPEFLTYFQNEAQLDKSGLPSDRFFAERPEGSVSTLKIQRTQQEDSAVYLCASSSWTGYQETQYFGPGTRLLVL.

V usage is TRBV7-6 and J usage is TRBJ2-7, with TRBD1 identical over 7 bases. Trimming took 7 bases from V and 0 from J; bases not matched to a gene: 9. This CDR3 region has 15 residues. Per the germline V gene, CDR1 is SGHVS and CDR2 is FNYEAQ. CDR3 amino acids: CASINRDSYSYEQYF. The CDR3 DNA reads as TGTGCCAGCATCAACCGGGACAGCTACTCCTACGAGCAGTACTTC.

The genes are TRBV27 and TRBJ1-3; 8 nucleotides align to TRBD1. CDR1 MNHEY and CDR2 SMNVEV come from the germline V gene (reference sequence). The CDR3 is made up of 14 amino acids. After removal of 6 bases from V and 0 bases from J, the junction contained 1 base not matched to a gene. The CDR3 sequence is CASRQGASGNTIYF. As DNA, the CDR3 is TGTGCCAGCAGGCAGGGGGCCTCTGGAAACACCATATATTTT.

Notes on this clone: Other DNA variants within this sample encode the same CDR3. The chain joins TRBV5-1 to TRBJ2-7; no clear D. Germline assignment: CDR1 SGHRS and CDR2 YFSETQ. The CDR3 loop spans 14 amino acids. V gave up 3 bases and J gave up 4 bases, with 14 bases separating them. As DNA, the CDR3 is TGCGCCAGCAGCTCCTCGGGCGGACCTTACGAGCAGTACTTC. Protein sequence: CASSSSGGPYEQYF.

The chain joins TRBV18 to TRBJ1-2; 10 bases align to TRBD1. Germline lookup yields CDR1 KGHSH and CDR2 LQKENI. V shed 5 bases and J 4 bases; nucleotides not matched to a gene: 13. The CDR3 runs to 17 residues. The CDR3 protein is CASSKATGTGDFYGYTF. DNA of the CDR3: TGTGCCAGCTCAAAGGCCACCGGGACAGGGGACTTCTATGGCTACACCTTC.

In this sample, this clone turned up a few times. The gene calls are TRBV29-1 and TRBJ2-3; TRBD2 aligns across 9 bases. Germline V gene lookup returns CDR1 SQVTM and CDR2 ANQGSEA. The V and J ends lost 8 bases and 9 bases, in that order; junction bases with no gene match: 3. There are 10 residues in the CDR3. The CDR3 region has the DNA TGCAGCACGGGACTAGCCACGCAGTATTTT. This sequence encodes CSTGLATQYF.

The chain combines TRBV28 with TRBJ1-1, with a possible D match to TRBD1 (5 bases). Germline loops: CDR1 MDHEN, CDR2 SYDVKM. CDR3 length: 14 residues. Deletions cut 5 bases from V and 7 bases from J, with 17 bases between. CDR3 in DNA: TGTGCCAGCAGTGGGTGGGACCCTCAGGGTGAAGCTTTCTTT. Its translation: CASSGWDPQGEAFF.

V and J are TRBV28 and TRBJ1-5, with unresolved D. The germline gives CDR1 MDHEN, CDR2 SYDVKM. Trimming shortened V by 3 bases and J by 8 bases, and 14 bases separated the two germline ends. This CDR3 region has 14 residues. In DNA form, the CDR3 reads TGTGCCAGCAGTTTGGCAGGCGCCCTAAAGCCCCAGCATTTT. It codes for CASSLAGALKPQHF.

The sample holds one count of this clone. The gene calls are TRBV27 and TRBJ2-7, with TRBD1 as a possible D gene (5 bases). V lost 4 bases and J lost 6, with 19 bases in between. Germline CDR1 and CDR2: MNHEY and SMNVEV (reference sequence). The CDR3 contains 15 residues. CDR3 nucleotides: TGTGCCAGCAGTTCGCACCGATCAGGGTATCTCGAGCAGTACTTC. Translated, it gives CASSSHRSGYLEQYF.

The chain links TRBV2 to TRBJ2-5; tentatively, D is TRBD1 or TRBD2 (5 bases each). There are 14 residues in the CDR3. The germline gives CDR1 SNHLY, CDR2 FYNNEI. The V end was cut by 3 bases, the J end by 7 bases, with 15 bases between. CDR3 nucleotides: TGTGCCAGCAGTGATACTTGGGACGTCCGGACCCAGTACTTC. Its translation is CASSDTWDVRTQYF.

The chain joins TRBV18 to TRBJ2-1; 9 bases fit TRBD2. Germline V gene data show CDR1 as KGHSH and CDR2 as LQKENI. There are 16 residues in the CDR3. With 4 bases clipped from V and 0 bases from J, the junction kept 4 bases outside the gene matches. For the CDR3, the DNA is TGTGCCAGCTCACTGAGCGGGAGGATCTCCTACAATGAGCAGTTCTTC. Translating gives CASSLSGRISYNEQFF.

A few counts support this clone. The genes are TRBV10-1 and TRBJ2-3, with 8 bases matching TRBD2. This CDR3 comprises 14 residues. The germline CDR1 and CDR2 sequences are WNHNN and SYGVQD (reference sequence). V lost 4 bases, J lost 5 bases, and 5 bases stayed unmatched. CDR3 DNA: TGCGCCAGCAGTGGAGCGGGAGTGGGAGATACGCAGTATTTT. Encoded protein: CASSGAGVGDTQYF.

The V call is TRBV9, the J call TRBJ2-1, with D maybe TRBD2 (5 bases). The CDR3 covers 18 residues. The V end was cut by 0 bases, the J end by 8 bases, with 24 bases between. Germline CDR1 is SGDLS and CDR2 is YYNGEE. The CDR3 sequence: CASSVDIPTRAMSDEQFF. For the CDR3, the DNA is TGTGCCAGCAGCGTAGACATACCGACGAGGGCCATGAGCGATGAGCAGTTCTTC.

The chain links TRBV7-3 to TRBJ2-3; TRBD2 might be the D (5 bases). Germline V gives CDR1 SGHTA, CDR2 FQGTGA. The CDR3 sequence is 16 residues long. V lost 5 bases and J 0 bases, leaving 15 bases between the germline ends. The CDR3 nucleotides read TGTGCCAGCAGCCCCGGGATTCTTCTTAGCACAGATACGCAGTATTTT. It encodes CASSPGILLSTDTQYF.

V usage is TRBV7-9 and J usage is TRBJ1-3, with D unclear. The germline V and J ends were trimmed by 2 bases and 2 bases, with 13 bases remaining between them. This CDR3 comprises 16 residues. CDR1 is SEHNR, CDR2 FQNEAQ, per germline (reference sequence). The CDR3 protein is CASSLNPAGPGNTIYF. CDR3 bases: TGTGCCAGCAGCTTAAACCCCGCTGGACCTGGAAACACCATATATTTT.

The rearrangement uses TRBV4-1 and TRBJ1-5; D remains ambiguous. With 0 bases removed from V and 4 bases from J, the gap between germline ends came to 10 bases. CDR1 is MGHRA and CDR2 is YSYEKL in the germline V gene. CDR3 length: 15 amino acids. The CDR3 region is CASSQESRINQPQHF. CDR3 DNA sequence: TGCGCCAGCAGCCAAGAATCCAGGATTAATCAGCCCCAGCATTTT.

The gene calls are TRBV7-6 and TRBJ2-7, with 8 bases that match TRBD2. The CDR3 has 13 residues. With 3 bases clipped from V and 5 bases from J, the junction kept 3 bases outside the gene matches. CDR1 and CDR2 from the germline V gene are SGHVS and FNYEAQ. Here the CDR3 reads CASSFTSGDEQYF. CDR3 DNA: TGTGCCAGCAGCTTTACTAGCGGCGACGAGCAGTACTTC.

V is TRBV19 and J is TRBJ2-1; D gene ambiguous. Germline V gives CDR1 LNHDA, CDR2 SQIVND (reference sequence). There are 12 residues in the CDR3. Trimming pared 5 bases from V and 7 bases from J, leaving 9 bases between. CDR3 amino acids: CASSVRRNEQFF. Here the CDR3 DNA reads TGTGCCAGTAGTGTTCGACGGAATGAGCAGTTCTTC.

The chain joins TRBV19 to TRBJ2-3, with D maybe TRBD1 (5 bases). The CDR3 extends over 14 amino acids. CDR1 LNHDA and CDR2 SQIVND come from the germline V gene (reference sequence). Trimming removed 5 bases from V and 5 bases from J, with 14 bases in between. CDR3 region: CASSYGPQGDTQYF. CDR3 sequence (DNA): TGTGCCAGTAGTTACGGACCCCAGGGAGATACGCAGTATTTT.

V gene TRBV9 combines with J gene TRBJ2-3, with 7 bases lining up with TRBD1. Looked up from germline, CDR1 is SGDLS and CDR2 is YYNGEE. With V trimmed by 3 bases and J by 6 bases, 10 bases remained unmatched. CDR3 length: 15 residues. CDR3 in DNA: TGTGCCAGCAGCGCACGACAGGGAGTTTGGGATACGCAGTATTTT. Translation gives CASSARQGVWDTQYF.

V usage is TRBV7-2 and J usage is TRBJ1-6; D call uncertain. The CDR3 is 15 residues long. In germline, CDR1 is SGHTA, CDR2 FQGNSA. The ends were cut back, 3 bases at V and 3 bases at J, with 9 bases in the middle. CDR3 amino acids: CASSFLVGYNSPLHF. The CDR3, as DNA: TGTGCCAGCAGCTTTCTTGTCGGCTATAATTCACCCCTCCACTTT.

The V and J genes are TRBV7-2 and TRBJ1-4; D call uncertain. Looked up from germline, CDR1 is SGHTA and CDR2 is FQGNSA. Trimming left V 5 bases short and J 5 bases short, with 9 bases between. CDR3 length: 13 residues. This chain's CDR3 is CASSVHLNEKLFF. The DNA for the CDR3 is TGTGCCAGCAGCGTCCACCTCAATGAAAAACTGTTTTTT.

This clone showed up just once. This sequence joins TRBV2 and TRBJ1-5; TRBD1 is a possible D gene (5 bases). CDR1 SNHLY and CDR2 FYNNEI come from the germline V gene. This CDR3 has 13 residues. V was clipped by 6 bases and J by 7 bases, with 13 bases between them. CDR3 protein: CASSLGDRQPQHF. Written as DNA, the CDR3 is TGTGCCAGCAGCCTGGGGGATCGCCAGCCCCAGCATTTT.

The V call is TRBV2, the J call TRBJ1-4; D gene unclear. The CDR3 runs 15 residues. Trimming cost V 1 base and J 7 bases, with 13 bases left between them. Germline loops: CDR1 SNHLY, CDR2 FYNNEI. The CDR3 bases are TGTGCCAGCAGTGAAGATTCCGGGTCGGTTGAAAAACTGTTTTTT. It is translated as CASSEDSGSVEKLFF.

This chain links TRBV14 with TRBJ2-1, with TRBD2 matching 8 bases. CDR3 length equals 17 residues. Germline V gene sequence: CDR1 SGHDN, CDR2 FVKESK. V gave up 5 bases and J gave up 0 bases; unmatched junction bases: 9. CDR3 region: CASSSRSGSFSYNEQFF. The DNA for the CDR3 is TGTGCCAGCAGCTCTCGAAGCGGGAGCTTCTCCTACAATGAGCAGTTCTTC. Supplemented by reference TRBV14 and TRBJ2-1, the full variable domain reads EAGVTQFPSHSVIEKGQTVTLRCDPISGHDNLYWYRRVMGKEIKFLLHFVKESKQDESGMPNNRFLAERTGGTYSTLKVQPAELEDSGVYFCASSSRSGSFSYNEQFFGPGTRLTVL.

The rearrangement links TRBV6-1 to TRBJ2-7; 8 positions agree with TRBD2. This CDR3 region has 16 residues. Germline-derived CDR1 and CDR2 are MNHNS and SASEGT. V dropped 4 bases and J dropped 5; count of bases not matched to a gene: 13. CDR3 DNA sequence: TGTGCCAGCAGTGCTTCCGGGACTAGGGATCGGCACGAGCAGTACTTC. Its translation is CASSASGTRDRHEQYF.

This clone appeared once. The chain carries TRBV30 and TRBJ2-5; D perhaps matches TRBD2 (6 bases). The germline V gene has CDR1 GTSNPN and CDR2 SVGIG (reference sequence). CDR3 size: 13 residues. The V gene lost 0 bases and the J gene lost 4 bases, with 9 bases spanning the gap. The chain's CDR3 is CAWSVPGRETQYF. DNA of the CDR3: TGTGCCTGGAGTGTACCCGGGAGAGAGACCCAGTACTTC.